This is a list of T cell receptor beta chains from one sample in a study of OX40 agonist ivuxolimab in advanced cancers. Assay used: immunoSEQ multiplex PCR; TCRdb lists only in-frame clones, some missing. The table lists fewer than 40,000 clones, over 75% of them singletons. Sequenced material: CD4+ or CD8+ T cells sorted from blood, taken in a trial of the OX40 agonist ivuxolimab. These receptors originate from an adult with an advanced solid tumor such as melanoma, head and neck, liver or kidney cancer. Both conserved end residues are part of each CDR3. D genes are given only for firm matches. Clone size is given for some rows only: seen once, a few or many times, or a class if the clone is expanded.

D gene	J gene	clone size	CDR3 length	V gene	CDR3 protein	CDR3 DNA
TRBD1	TRBJ1-1	NA	12	TRBV29-1	CSVRTGETEAFF	TGCAGCGTTCGGACAGGGGAAACTGAAGCTTTCTTT
NA	TRBJ1-5	NA	15	TRBV5-6	CASSFEGGVDQPQHF	TGTGCCAGCAGCTTTGAAGGGGGAGTGGATCAGCCCCAGCATTTT
TRBD2	TRBJ2-5	NA	15	TRBV15	CATSRVRGGAETQYF	TGTGCCACCAGCAGAGTGCGGGGGGGCGCGGAGACCCAGTACTTC
NA	TRBJ2-3	NA	11	TRBV7-9	CASLITDTQYF	TGTGCCAGCTTAATAACGGATACGCAGTATTTT
NA	TRBJ2-4	NA	13	TRBV30	CAWSPDEGLIQYF	TGTGCCTGGAGTCCAGATGAGGGATTAATTCAGTACTTC
NA	TRBJ2-5	NA	14	TRBV27	CASSFGRGPETQYF	TGTGCCAGCAGTTTTGGCCGGGGGCCAGAGACCCAGTACTTC
NA	TRBJ2-6	NA	17	TRBV5-7	CARGGARKSSGANVLTF	TGTGCCAGGGGGGGGGCGAGGAAGAGCTCTGGGGCCAACGTCCTGACTTTC
TRBD2	TRBJ2-1	NA	15	TRBV7-7	CASSLGLAGYNEQFF	TGTGCCAGCAGCTTAGGCCTAGCGGGGTACAATGAGCAGTTCTTC
NA	TRBJ1-1	NA	11	TRBV19	CATVSHLEAFF	TGTGCCACAGTCTCACACCTGGAAGCTTTCTTT
NA	TRBJ2-7	NA	17	TRBV7-8	CASSLDKASILSYEQYF	TGTGCCAGCAGCTTAGACAAGGCCTCTATTCTCTCCTACGAGCAGTACTTC
NA	TRBJ1-3	NA	16	TRBV5-4	CASSLQGAFSGNTIYF	TGTGCCAGCAGCTTACAGGGCGCCTTCTCTGGAAACACCATATATTTT
NA	TRBJ1-2	NA	16	TRBV6-5	CASSYGESPRMYGYTF	TGTGCCAGCAGTTACGGGGAGTCCCCACGAATGTATGGCTACACCTTC
TRBD1	TRBJ2-2	NA	15	TRBV19	CASIQAGGGSGELFF	TGTGCCAGTATTCAGGCAGGGGGCGGGTCCGGGGAGCTGTTTTTT
NA	TRBJ2-7	once	14	TRBV6-5	CASSSTGYNYEQYF	TGTGCCAGCAGTTCCACAGGGTATAACTACGAGCAGTACTTC
NA	TRBJ1-2	NA	11	TRBV29-1	CSVDAGMGYTF	TGCAGCGTTGATGCGGGGATGGGCTACACCTTC
NA	TRBJ2-5	NA	13	TRBV27	CASSNYKWETQYF	TGTGCCAGCAGTAACTACAAATGGGAGACCCAGTACTTC
NA	TRBJ1-5	NA	13	TRBV4-1	CASSQDSGQPQHF	TGCGCCAGCAGCCAAGATAGTGGTCAGCCCCAGCATTTT
NA	TRBJ2-7	once	16	TRBV7-2	CASSFQGIPHSYEQYF	TGTGCCAGCAGCTTCCAGGGGATCCCCCACTCCTACGAGCAGTACTTC
TRBD2	TRBJ2-2	NA	16	TRBV7-9	CASSLAAGGDTGELFF	TGTGCCAGCAGCTTAGCAGCGGGGGGCGACACCGGGGAGCTGTTTTTT
TRBD1	TRBJ2-1	NA	15	TRBV7-2	CASSSPGQGGYEQFF	TGTGCCAGCAGCTCACCGGGACAGGGTGGATATGAGCAGTTCTTC
NA	TRBJ2-1	few	12	TRBV2	CASKGQNNEQFF	TGTGCCAGCAAAGGACAGAACAATGAGCAGTTCTTC
NA	TRBJ1-2	NA	14	TRBV30	CAWSPRDVPYGYTF	TGTGCCTGGAGTCCCCGGGACGTTCCCTATGGCTACACCTTC
TRBD1	TRBJ2-7	few	12	TRBV7-9	CASGQGANEQYF	TGTGCCTCCGGACAGGGGGCCAACGAGCAGTACTTC
NA	TRBJ2-7	NA	13	TRBV7-6	CASSLDSLYEQYF	TGTGCCAGCAGCTTAGATTCCCTCTACGAGCAGTACTTC
NA	TRBJ1-1	NA	14	TRBV4-1	CASSVGTGNTEAFF	TGCGCCAGCTCCGTCGGTACGGGGAACACTGAAGCTTTCTTT
TRBD2	TRBJ2-3	medium-sized	15	TRBV6-1	CASSEGTSGADTQYF	TGTGCCAGCAGTGAAGGGACTAGCGGGGCAGATACGCAGTATTTT
NA	TRBJ2-7	NA	13	TRBV5-6	CASSHERRNEQYF	TGTGCCAGCAGTCACGAAAGGCGGAACGAGCAGTACTTC
NA	TRBJ2-7	once	13	TRBV13	CASSGSGAYEQYF	TGTGCCAGCAGCGGGAGTGGAGCATACGAGCAGTACTTC
NA	TRBJ1-5	NA	15	TRBV19	CASTPRTELNQPQHF	TGTGCCAGTACTCCACGGACAGAACTCAATCAGCCCCAGCATTTT